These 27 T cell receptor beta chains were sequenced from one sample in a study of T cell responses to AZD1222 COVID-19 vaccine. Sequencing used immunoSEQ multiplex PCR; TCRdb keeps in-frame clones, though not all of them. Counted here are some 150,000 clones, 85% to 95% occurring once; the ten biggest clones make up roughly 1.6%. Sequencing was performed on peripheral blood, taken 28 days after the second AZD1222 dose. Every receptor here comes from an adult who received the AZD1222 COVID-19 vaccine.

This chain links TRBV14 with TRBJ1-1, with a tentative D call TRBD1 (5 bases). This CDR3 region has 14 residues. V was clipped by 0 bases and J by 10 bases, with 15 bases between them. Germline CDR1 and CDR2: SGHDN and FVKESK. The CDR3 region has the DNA TGTGCCAGCAGCCAAGAGCGGGTTCAGGGAGCAGCTTTCTTT. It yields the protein CASSQERVQGAAFF.

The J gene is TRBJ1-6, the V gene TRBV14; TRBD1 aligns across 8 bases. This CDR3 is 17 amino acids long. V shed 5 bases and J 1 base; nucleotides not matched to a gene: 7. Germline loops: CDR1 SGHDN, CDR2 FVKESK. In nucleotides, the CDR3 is TGTGCCAGCAGCGCCACAGGGGGAAAGTCCTATAATTCACCCCTCCACTTT. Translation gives CASSATGGKSYNSPLHF.

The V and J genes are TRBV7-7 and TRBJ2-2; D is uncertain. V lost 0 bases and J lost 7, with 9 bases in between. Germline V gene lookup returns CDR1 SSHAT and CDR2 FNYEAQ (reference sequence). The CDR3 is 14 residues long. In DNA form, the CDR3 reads TGTGCCAGCAGCTTAGCGAGGCAGGACGGGGAGCTGTTTTTT. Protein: CASSLARQDGELFF.

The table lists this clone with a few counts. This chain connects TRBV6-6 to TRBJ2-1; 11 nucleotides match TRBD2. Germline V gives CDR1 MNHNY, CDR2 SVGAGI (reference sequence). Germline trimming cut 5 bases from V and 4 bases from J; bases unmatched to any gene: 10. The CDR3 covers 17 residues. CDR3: CASSLFNTSGSYNEQFF. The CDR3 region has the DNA TGTGCCAGCAGTCTATTCAACACTAGCGGGAGTTACAATGAGCAGTTCTTC.

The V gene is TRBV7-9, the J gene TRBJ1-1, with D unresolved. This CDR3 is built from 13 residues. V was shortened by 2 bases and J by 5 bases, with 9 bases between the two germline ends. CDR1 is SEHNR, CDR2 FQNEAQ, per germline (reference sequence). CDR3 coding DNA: TGTGCCAGCAGCTTAACTGTGGGGACTGAAGCTTTCTTT. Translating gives CASSLTVGTEAFF.

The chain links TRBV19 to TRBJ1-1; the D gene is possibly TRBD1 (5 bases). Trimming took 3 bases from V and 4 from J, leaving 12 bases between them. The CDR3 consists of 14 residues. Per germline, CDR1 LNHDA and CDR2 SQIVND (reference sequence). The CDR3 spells CASSIPTDLTEAFF. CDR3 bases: TGTGCCAGTAGTATCCCGACAGACCTCACTGAAGCTTTCTTT.

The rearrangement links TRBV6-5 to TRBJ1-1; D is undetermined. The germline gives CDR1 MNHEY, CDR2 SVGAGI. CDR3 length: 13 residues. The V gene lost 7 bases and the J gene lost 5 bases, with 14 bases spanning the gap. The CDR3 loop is CASKDSIHTEAFF. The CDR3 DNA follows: TGTGCCAGCAAAGACTCCATACATACTGAAGCTTTCTTT.

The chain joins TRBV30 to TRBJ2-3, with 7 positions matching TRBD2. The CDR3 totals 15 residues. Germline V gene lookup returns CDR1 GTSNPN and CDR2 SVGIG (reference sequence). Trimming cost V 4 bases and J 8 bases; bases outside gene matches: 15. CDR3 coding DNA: TGTGCCTGGACTCTCGGACTCGGCGGGAGTGGTACGCAGTATTTT. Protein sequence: CAWTLGLGGSGTQYF.

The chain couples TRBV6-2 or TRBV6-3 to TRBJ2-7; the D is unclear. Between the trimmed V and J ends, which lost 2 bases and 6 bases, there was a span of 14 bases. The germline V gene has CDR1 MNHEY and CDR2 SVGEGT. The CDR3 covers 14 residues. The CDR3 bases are TGTGCCAGCAGTTACGGTTCTCGGGCCTCCGAGCAGTACTTC. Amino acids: CASSYGSRASEQYF.

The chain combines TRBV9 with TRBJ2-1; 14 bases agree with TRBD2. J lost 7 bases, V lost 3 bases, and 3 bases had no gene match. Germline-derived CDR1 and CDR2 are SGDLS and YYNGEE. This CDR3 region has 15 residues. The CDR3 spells CASSETSGRGNEQFF. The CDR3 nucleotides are TGTGCCAGCAGCGAGACTAGCGGGAGGGGGAATGAGCAGTTCTTC.

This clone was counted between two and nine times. The CDR3 DNA reads as TGTGCCAGCAGTCGGAGACAGGGAGGGGGCCACTGGGGCACAGATACGCAGTATTTT. The encoded protein is CASSRRQGGGHWGTDTQYF. The chain joins TRBV11-3 to TRBJ2-3; D tentatively fits TRBD1 or TRBD2 (7 bases each). The V end lost 6 bases, the J end lost 1 base, and 26 bases lay between the germline ends. The V gene's germline CDR1 is SGHNT and CDR2 YENEEA. This CDR3 has 19 residues.

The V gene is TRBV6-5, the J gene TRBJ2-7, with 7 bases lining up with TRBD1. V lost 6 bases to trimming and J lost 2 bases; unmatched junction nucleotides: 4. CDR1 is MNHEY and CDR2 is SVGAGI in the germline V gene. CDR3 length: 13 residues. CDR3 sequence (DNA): TGTGCCAGCAGGACCGGACAGGCCTACGAGCAGTACTTC. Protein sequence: CASRTGQAYEQYF.

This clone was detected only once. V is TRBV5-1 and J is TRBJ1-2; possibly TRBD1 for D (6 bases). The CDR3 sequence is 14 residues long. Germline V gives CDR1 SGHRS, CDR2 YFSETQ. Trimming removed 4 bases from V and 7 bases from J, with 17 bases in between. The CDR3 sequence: CASSTEQGLGGYTF. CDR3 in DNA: TGCGCCAGCAGCACAGAACAGGGCCTAGGTGGCTACACCTTC. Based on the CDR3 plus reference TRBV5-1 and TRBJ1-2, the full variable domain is KAGVTQTPRYLIKTRGQQVTLSCSPISGHRSVSWYQQTPGQGLQFLFEYFSETQRNKGNFPGRFSGRQFSNSRSEMNVSTLELGDSALYLCASSTEQGLGGYTFGSGTRLTVV.

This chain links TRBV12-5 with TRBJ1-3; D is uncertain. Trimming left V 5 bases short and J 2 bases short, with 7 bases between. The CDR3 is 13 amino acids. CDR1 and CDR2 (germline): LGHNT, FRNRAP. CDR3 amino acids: CASGTGPGNTIYF. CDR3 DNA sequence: TGTGCTAGTGGTACCGGACCTGGAAACACCATATATTTT.

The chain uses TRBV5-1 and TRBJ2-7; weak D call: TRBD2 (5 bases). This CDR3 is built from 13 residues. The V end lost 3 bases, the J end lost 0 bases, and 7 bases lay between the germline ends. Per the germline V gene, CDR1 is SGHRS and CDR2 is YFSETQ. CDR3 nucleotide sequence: TGCGCCAGCAGCTATGGGAGCTCCTACGAGCAGTACTTC. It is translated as CASSYGSSYEQYF.

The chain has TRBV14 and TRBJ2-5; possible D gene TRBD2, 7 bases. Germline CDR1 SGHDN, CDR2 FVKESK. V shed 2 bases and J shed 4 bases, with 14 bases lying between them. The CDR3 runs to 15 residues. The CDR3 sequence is CASSQLQGRGETQYF. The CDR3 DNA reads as TGTGCCAGCAGCCAATTGCAGGGGAGGGGAGAGACCCAGTACTTC.

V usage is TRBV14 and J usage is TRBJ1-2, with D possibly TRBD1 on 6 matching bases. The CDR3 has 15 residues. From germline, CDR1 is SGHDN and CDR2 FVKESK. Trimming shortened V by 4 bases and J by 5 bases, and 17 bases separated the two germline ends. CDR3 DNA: TGTGCCAGCAGCCGTAACTCCGGGACAAATTATGGCTACACCTTC. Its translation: CASSRNSGTNYGYTF.

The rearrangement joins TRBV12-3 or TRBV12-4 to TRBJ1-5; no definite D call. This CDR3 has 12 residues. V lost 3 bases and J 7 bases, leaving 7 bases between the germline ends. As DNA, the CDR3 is TGTGCCAGCAGTTTTTTTTCCCAGCCCCAGCATTTT. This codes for CASSFFSQPQHF.

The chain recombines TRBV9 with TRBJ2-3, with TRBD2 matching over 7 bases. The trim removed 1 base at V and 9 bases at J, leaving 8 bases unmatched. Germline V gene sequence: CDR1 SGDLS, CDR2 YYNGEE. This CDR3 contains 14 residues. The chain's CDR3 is CASSVRGRADTQYF. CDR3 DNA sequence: TGTGCCAGCAGCGTACGTGGGAGGGCCGACACGCAGTATTTT.

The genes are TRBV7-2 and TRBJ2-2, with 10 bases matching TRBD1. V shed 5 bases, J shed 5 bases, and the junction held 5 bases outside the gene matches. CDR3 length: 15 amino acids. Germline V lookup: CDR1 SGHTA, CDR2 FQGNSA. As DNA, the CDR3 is TGTGCCAGCAGCCGGACAGGGGGAAATACCGGGGAGCTGTTTTTT. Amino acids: CASSRTGGNTGELFF.

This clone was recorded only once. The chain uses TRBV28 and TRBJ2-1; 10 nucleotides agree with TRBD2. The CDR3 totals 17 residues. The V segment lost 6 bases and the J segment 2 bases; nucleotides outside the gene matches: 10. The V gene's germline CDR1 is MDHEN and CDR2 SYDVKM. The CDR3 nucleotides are TGTGCCAGCAGACCTGCCTGGACTAGCGGTACCTACAATGAGCAGTTCTTC. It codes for CASRPAWTSGTYNEQFF.

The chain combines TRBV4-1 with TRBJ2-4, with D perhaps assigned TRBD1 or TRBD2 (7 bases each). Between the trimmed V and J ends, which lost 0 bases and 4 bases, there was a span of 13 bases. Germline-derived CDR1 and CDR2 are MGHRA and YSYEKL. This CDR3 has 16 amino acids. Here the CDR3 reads CASSQEGGGWKNIQYF. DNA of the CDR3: TGCGCCAGCAGCCAAGAGGGAGGGGGCTGGAAAAACATTCAGTACTTC.

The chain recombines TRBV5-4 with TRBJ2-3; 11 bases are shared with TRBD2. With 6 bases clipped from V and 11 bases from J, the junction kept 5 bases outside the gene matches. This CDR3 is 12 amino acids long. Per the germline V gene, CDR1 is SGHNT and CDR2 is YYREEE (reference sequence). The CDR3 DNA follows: TGTGCCAGCAAGGGACTAGCGGAAAAGCAGTATTTT. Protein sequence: CASKGLAEKQYF.

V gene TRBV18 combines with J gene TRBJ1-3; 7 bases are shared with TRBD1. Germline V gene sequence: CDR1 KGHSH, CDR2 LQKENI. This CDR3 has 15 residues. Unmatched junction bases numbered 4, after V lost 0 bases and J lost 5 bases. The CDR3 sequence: CASSPPSGQRNTIYF. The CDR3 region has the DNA TGTGCCAGCTCACCACCTTCGGGACAGCGAAACACCATATATTTT.

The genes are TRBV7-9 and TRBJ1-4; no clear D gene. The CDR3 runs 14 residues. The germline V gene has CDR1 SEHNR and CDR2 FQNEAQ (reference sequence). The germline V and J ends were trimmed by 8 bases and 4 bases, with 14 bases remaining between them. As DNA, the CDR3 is TGTGCCAGCGCGCCCCCCGGAATTAATGAAAAACTGTTTTTT. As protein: CASAPPGINEKLFF.

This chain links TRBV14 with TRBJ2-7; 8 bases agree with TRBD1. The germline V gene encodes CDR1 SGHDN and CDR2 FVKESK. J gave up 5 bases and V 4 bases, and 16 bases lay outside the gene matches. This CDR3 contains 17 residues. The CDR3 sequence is CASSPLDRVSGWDEQYF. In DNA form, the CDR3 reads TGTGCCAGCAGCCCTCTGGACAGGGTCTCGGGCTGGGACGAGCAGTACTTC.

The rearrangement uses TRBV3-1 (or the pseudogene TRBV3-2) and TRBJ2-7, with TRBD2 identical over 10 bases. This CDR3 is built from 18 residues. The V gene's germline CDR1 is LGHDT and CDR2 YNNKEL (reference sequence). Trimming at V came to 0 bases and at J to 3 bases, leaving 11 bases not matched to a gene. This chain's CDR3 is CASSQDRGLLAGVYEQYF. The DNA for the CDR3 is TGTGCCAGCAGCCAAGACCGCGGTCTGCTAGCGGGAGTCTACGAGCAGTACTTC.